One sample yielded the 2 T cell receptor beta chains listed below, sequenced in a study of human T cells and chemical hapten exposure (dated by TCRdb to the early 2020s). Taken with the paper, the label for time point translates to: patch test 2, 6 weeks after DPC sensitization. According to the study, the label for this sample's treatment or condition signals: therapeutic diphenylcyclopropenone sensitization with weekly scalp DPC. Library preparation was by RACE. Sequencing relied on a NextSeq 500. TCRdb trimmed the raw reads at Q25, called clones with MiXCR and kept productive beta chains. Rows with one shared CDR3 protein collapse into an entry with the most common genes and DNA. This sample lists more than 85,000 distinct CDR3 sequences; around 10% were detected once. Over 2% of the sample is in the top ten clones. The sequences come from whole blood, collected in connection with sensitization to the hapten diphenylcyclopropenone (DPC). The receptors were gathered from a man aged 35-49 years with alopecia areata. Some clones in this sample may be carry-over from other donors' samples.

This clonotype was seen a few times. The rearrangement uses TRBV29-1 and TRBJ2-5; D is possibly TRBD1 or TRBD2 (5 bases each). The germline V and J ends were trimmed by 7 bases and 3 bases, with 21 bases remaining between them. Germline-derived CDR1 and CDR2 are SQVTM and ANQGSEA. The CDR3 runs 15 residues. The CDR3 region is CSAGAAGTTKETQYF. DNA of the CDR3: TGCAGCGCCGGAGCGGCCGGGACCACCAAAGAGACCCAGTACTTC.

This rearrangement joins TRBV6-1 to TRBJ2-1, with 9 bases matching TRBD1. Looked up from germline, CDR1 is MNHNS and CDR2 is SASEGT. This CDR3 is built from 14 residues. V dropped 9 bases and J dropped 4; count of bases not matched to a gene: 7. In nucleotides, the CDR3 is TGTGCCAGTAAACCCGGGACAGGGTACAATGAGCAGTTCTTC. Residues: CASKPGTGYNEQFF.